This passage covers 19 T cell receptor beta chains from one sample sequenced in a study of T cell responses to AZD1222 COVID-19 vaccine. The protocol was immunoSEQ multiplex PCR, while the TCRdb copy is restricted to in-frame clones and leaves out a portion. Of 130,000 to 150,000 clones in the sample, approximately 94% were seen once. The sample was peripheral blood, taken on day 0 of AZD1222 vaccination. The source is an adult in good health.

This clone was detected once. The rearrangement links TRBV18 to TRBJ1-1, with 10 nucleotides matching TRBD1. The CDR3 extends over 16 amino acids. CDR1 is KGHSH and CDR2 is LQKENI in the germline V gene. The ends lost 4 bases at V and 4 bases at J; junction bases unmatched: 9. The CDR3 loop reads CASSRTTGGLGTEAFF. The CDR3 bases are TGTGCCAGCTCACGCACGACAGGGGGCCTGGGCACTGAAGCTTTCTTT. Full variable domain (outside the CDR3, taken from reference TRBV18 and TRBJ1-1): NAGVMQNPRHLVRRRGQEARLRCSPMKGHSHVYWYRQLPEEGLKFMVYLQKENIIDESGMPKERFSAEFPKEGPSILRIQQVVRGDSAAYFCASSRTTGGLGTEAFFGQGTRLTVV.

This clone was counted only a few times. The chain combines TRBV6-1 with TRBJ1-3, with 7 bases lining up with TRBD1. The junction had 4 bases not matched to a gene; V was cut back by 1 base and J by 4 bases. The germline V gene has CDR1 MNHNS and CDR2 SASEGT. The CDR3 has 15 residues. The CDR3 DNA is TGTGCCAGCAGTGAAGGGACAGGCCGAGGAAACACCATATATTTT. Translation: CASSEGTGRGNTIYF.

The chain's CDR3 is CASSPPGGSYEQYF. The CDR3 DNA reads TGTGCCAGCAGCCCCCCCGGCGGGAGCTACGAGCAGTACTTC. J is TRBJ2-7 and V is TRBV7-9; TRBD2 matches at 7 bases. J lost 3 bases, V lost 5 bases, and 7 bases had no gene match. Germline lookup yields CDR1 SEHNR and CDR2 FQNEAQ (reference sequence). There are 14 residues in the CDR3.

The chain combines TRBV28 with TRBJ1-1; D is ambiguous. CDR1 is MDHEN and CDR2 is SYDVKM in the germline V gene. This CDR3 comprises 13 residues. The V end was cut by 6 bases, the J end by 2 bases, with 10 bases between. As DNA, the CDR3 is TGTGCCAGCAGACTTAATCTCAACACTGAAGCTTTCTTT. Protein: CASRLNLNTEAFF. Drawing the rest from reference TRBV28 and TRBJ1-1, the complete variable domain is DVKVTQSSRYLVKRTGEKVFLECVQDMDHENMFWYRQDPGLGLRLIYFSYDVKMKEKGDIPEGYSVSREKKERFSLILESASTNQTSMYLCASRLNLNTEAFFGQGTRLTVV.

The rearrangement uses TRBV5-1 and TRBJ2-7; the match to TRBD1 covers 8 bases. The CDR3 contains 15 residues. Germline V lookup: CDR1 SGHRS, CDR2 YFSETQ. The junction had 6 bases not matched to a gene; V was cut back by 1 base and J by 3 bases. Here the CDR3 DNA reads TGCGCCAGCAGCTTGCTGGGACAGGTGAGCTACGAGCAGTACTTC. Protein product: CASSLLGQVSYEQYF.

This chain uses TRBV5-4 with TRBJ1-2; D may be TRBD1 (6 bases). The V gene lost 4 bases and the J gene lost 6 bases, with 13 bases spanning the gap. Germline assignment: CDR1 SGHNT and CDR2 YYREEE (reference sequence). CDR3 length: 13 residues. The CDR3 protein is CASSRAGVDGYTF. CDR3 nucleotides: TGTGCCAGCAGCCGGGCAGGGGTGGATGGCTACACCTTC.

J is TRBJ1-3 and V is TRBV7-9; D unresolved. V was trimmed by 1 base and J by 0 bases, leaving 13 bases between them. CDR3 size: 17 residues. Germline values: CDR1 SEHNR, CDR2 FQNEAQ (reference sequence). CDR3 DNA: TGTGCCAGCAGCTTAGGTCTCTACAGTCACTCTGGAAACACCATATATTTT. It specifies CASSLGLYSHSGNTIYF.

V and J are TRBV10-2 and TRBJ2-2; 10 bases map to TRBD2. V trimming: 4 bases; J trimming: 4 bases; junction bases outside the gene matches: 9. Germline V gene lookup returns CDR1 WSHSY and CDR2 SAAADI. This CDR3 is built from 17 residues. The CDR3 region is CASSGQRGGYSTGELFF. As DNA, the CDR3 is TGCGCCAGCAGTGGCCAGCGGGGGGGCTATAGCACCGGGGAGCTGTTTTTT.

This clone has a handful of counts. The CDR3 nucleotides read TGTGCCAGCAGCGTAGAGGGGGTCCCCGGGGATACGCAGTATTTT. Amino acids: CASSVEGVPGDTQYF. The chain employs TRBV9 and TRBJ2-3, with D perhaps TRBD1 (6 bases). Germline-derived CDR1 and CDR2 are SGDLS and YYNGEE. The CDR3 is 15 amino acids. V was trimmed by 0 bases and J by 6 bases, leaving 14 bases between them.

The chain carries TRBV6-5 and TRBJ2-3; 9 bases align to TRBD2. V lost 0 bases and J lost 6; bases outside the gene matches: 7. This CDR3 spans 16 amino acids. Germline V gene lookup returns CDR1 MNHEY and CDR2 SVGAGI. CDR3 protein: CASSYSNSGRADTQYF. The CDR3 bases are TGTGCCAGCAGTTACTCGAATAGCGGGAGAGCGGATACGCAGTATTTT.

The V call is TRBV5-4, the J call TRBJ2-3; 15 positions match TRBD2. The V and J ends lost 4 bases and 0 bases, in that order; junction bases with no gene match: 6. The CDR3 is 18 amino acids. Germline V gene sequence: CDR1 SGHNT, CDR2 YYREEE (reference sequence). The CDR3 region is CASSQGTSGRSSTDTQYF. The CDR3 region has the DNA TGTGCCAGCAGCCAGGGGACTAGCGGGAGGTCTAGCACAGATACGCAGTATTTT.

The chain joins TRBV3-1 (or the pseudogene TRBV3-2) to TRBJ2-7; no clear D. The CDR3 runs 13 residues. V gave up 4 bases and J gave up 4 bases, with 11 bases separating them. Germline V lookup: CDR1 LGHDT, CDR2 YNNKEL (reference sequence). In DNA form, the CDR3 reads TGTGCCAGCAGCCCAGTAGGACGTTACGAGCAGTACTTC. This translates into CASSPVGRYEQYF.

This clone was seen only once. The CDR3 region has the DNA TGTGCCAGCAGCGACAATACAGGGGGGAACACTGAAGCTTTCTTT. Encoded protein: CASSDNTGGNTEAFF. The V call is TRBV7-9, the J call TRBJ1-1; TRBD1 aligns across 8 bases. This CDR3 region has 15 residues. CDR1 and CDR2 from the germline V gene are SEHNR and FQNEAQ (reference sequence). Trimming took 5 bases from V and 1 from J; bases not matched to a gene: 6.

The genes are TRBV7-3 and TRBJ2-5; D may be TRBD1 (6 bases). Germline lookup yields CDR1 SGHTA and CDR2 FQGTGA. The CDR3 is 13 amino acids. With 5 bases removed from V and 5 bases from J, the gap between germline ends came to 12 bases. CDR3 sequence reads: CASSRTGTETQYF. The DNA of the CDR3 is TGTGCCAGCAGCCGAACAGGGACGGAGACCCAGTACTTC.

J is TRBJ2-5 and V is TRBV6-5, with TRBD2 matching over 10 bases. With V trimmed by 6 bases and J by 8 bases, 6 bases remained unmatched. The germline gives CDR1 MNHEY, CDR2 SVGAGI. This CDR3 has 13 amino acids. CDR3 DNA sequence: TGTGCCAGCAGACTAGCGGGGCAGCCCACCCAGTACTTC. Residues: CASRLAGQPTQYF.

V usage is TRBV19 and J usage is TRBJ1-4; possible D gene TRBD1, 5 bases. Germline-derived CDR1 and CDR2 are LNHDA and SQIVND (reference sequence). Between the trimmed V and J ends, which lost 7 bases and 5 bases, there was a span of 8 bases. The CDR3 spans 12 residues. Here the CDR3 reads CASMGVNEKLFF. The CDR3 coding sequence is TGTGCCAGTATGGGGGTAAATGAAAAACTGTTTTTT. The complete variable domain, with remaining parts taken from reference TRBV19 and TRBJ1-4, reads DGGITQSPKYLFRKEGQNVTLSCEQNLNHDAMYWYRQDPGQGLRLIYYSQIVNDFQKGDIAEGYSVSREKKESFPLTVTSAQKNPTAFYLCASMGVNEKLFFGSGTQLSVL.

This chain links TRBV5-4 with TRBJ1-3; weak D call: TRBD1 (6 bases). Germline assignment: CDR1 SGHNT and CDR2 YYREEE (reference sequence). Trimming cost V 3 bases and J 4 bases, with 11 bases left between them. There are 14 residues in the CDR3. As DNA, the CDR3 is TGTGCCAGCAGCTCACAGGGATCCGGAAACACCATATATTTT. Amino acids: CASSSQGSGNTIYF.

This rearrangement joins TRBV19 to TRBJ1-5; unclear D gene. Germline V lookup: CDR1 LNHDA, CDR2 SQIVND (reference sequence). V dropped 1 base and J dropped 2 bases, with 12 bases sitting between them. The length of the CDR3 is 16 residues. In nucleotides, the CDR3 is TGTGCCAGTAGTATAGGATTGAGGACGGGCAATCAGCCCCAGCATTTT. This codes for CASSIGLRTGNQPQHF.

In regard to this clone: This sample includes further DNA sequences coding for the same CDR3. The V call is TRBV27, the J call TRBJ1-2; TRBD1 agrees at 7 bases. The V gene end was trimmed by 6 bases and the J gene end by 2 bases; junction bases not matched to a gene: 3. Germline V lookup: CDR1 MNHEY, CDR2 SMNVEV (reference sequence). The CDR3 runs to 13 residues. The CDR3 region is CASSLQGNYGYTF. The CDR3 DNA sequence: TGTGCCAGCAGCCTACAGGGGAACTATGGCTACACCTTC.